These T cell receptor beta chains were read from a single sample in a study of control samples from healthy donors and cancer patients. Using immunoSEQ multiplex PCR, the repertoire was profiled, and TCRdb retains in-frame clones only, with some absent. The sample includes under 150,000 clones, about nine tenths of them seen just once. Sequencing was performed on blood. These receptors were taken from a man aged 40-55 years in good health. Both conserved end residues are part of each CDR3. A D gene is named only where the DNA matches it firmly. Clone sizes are given selectively: once, few, many, or a class where the clone is expanded.

clone_size: -; j_call: TRBJ2-3; d_call: -; v_call: TRBV7-3; cdr3_nt: TGTGCCAGCAGCCGTTTGGGGGATACGCAGTATTTT; cdr3_aa: CASSRLGDTQYF
clone_size: -; j_call: TRBJ1-2; d_call: -; v_call: TRBV6-2/TRBV6-3; cdr3_nt: TGTGCCAGCAGTGAGAGGGGGGGGAGCTATGGCTACACCTTC; cdr3_aa: CASSERGGSYGYTF
clone_size: few; j_call: TRBJ2-7; d_call: -; v_call: TRBV6-6; cdr3_nt: TGTGCCAGCAGTTACTCGTACTACGAGCAGTACTTC; cdr3_aa: CASSYSYYEQYF
clone_size: -; j_call: TRBJ1-1; d_call: TRBD1; v_call: TRBV9; cdr3_nt: TGTGCCAGCAGCGGGGACAGGGGGCTTACTGAAGCTTTCTTT; cdr3_aa: CASSGDRGLTEAFF
clone_size: -; j_call: TRBJ2-7; d_call: -; v_call: TRBV2; cdr3_nt: TGTGCCAGCAGTGAACTGGGGGCCGAGCGTTACGAGCAGTACTTC; cdr3_aa: CASSELGAERYEQYF
clone_size: few; j_call: TRBJ2-1; d_call: -; v_call: TRBV6-5; cdr3_nt: TGTGCCAGCAGTTCACCTCTTGGGCTAGCGAGAGGTGAGCAGTTCTTC; cdr3_aa: CASSSPLGLARGEQFF
clone_size: -; j_call: TRBJ2-7; d_call: -; v_call: TRBV19; cdr3_nt: TGTGCCAGTAGTCAAGGTGGGAGCGACTACGAGCAGTACTTC; cdr3_aa: CASSQGGSDYEQYF
clone_size: -; j_call: TRBJ1-2; d_call: -; v_call: TRBV9; cdr3_nt: TGTGCCAGCTGGACAAATGATAAGAATGGCTACACCTTC; cdr3_aa: CASWTNDKNGYTF
clone_size: -; j_call: TRBJ1-4; d_call: TRBD1; v_call: TRBV10-3; cdr3_nt: TGTGCCATCAGTGAGGCAGGGGGCAAGGAAAAACTGTTTTTT; cdr3_aa: CAISEAGGKEKLFF
clone_size: -; j_call: TRBJ2-3; d_call: TRBD2; v_call: TRBV25-1; cdr3_nt: TGTGCCAGCCGGGGACTAGCGGGGGCCGGACCTAGCACAGATACGCAGTATTTT; cdr3_aa: CASRGLAGAGPSTDTQYF
clone_size: -; j_call: TRBJ2-3; d_call: TRBD2; v_call: TRBV4-3; cdr3_nt: TGCGCCAGCAGCCAAGTGGGACTAGCGGGGATAGGTACGCAGTATTTT; cdr3_aa: CASSQVGLAGIGTQYF
clone_size: -; j_call: TRBJ1-2; d_call: -; v_call: TRBV11-3; cdr3_nt: TGTGCGGTGGGAGGGGACACCAACTATGGCTACACCTTC; cdr3_aa: CAVGGDTNYGYTF
clone_size: -; j_call: TRBJ1-4; d_call: -; v_call: TRBV30; cdr3_nt: TGTGCCTGGACCCATCTAAGGGACGGTGCAACTAATGAAAAACTGTTTTTT; cdr3_aa: CAWTHLRDGATNEKLFF
clone_size: -; j_call: TRBJ2-5; d_call: -; v_call: TRBV3-1/TRBV3-2; cdr3_nt: TGTGCCAGCAGCCATAGAATGGAGGGCAGCCTCGGGGCCCAGTACTTC; cdr3_aa: CASSHRMEGSLGAQYF
clone_size: once; j_call: TRBJ2-2; d_call: -; v_call: TRBV3-1/TRBV3-2; cdr3_nt: TGTGCCAGCAGCCCCCGACCCCCCGGGACTTGGGCTACCGGGGAGCTGTTTTTT; cdr3_aa: CASSPRPPGTWATGELFF
clone_size: -; j_call: TRBJ1-5; d_call: TRBD1; v_call: TRBV27; cdr3_nt: TGTGCCAGCAGTCCGCGGGACAGGTGGAATCAGCCCCAGCATTTT; cdr3_aa: CASSPRDRWNQPQHF
clone_size: -; j_call: TRBJ1-4; d_call: TRBD1; v_call: TRBV11-3; cdr3_nt: TGTGCCAGCAGCCCAGAGGCGACAGGGCTGAGGGAAAAACTGTTTTTT; cdr3_aa: CASSPEATGLREKLFF
clone_size: once; j_call: TRBJ2-2; d_call: -; v_call: TRBV7-7; cdr3_nt: TGTGCCAGCAGCCCCATTGGGACGAACACCGGGGAGCTGTTTTTT; cdr3_aa: CASSPIGTNTGELFF